The count of the clone carrying this T cell receptor (beta chain) is one. Every sample yielded at least 6.5 million isolated PBMCs. Total RNA, at least 5.5 micrograms per sample, was extracted from PBMCs. The data belong to a study of blood T cells in healthy people across ages. The second PCR ran about 7 to 12 cycles with a sample-barcoded 5' primer and J-beta primers. Paired-end reads containing CDR3 totaled no fewer than 2.5 million for each sample. A single record per CDR3 protein comes from TCRdb applying MiXCR to the 5' RACE reads. Altogether roughly 830,000 distinct CDR3 sequences are present, less than 80% being singletons, with the ten largest covering 28%. Germline V CDR1 and CDR2: ENHRY, SYGVKD. This CDR3 spans 14 amino acids. V was pared by 6 bases and J by 1 base, with 2 bases of the junction left unmatched.

Material: blood. The chain joins TRBV10-3 to TRBJ2-5; 10 nucleotides agree with TRBD1. The receptor was derived from a man aged 30-40 years in good health. CDR3 residues: CAISGQGGQETQYF. The CDR3 DNA reads TGTGCCATCAGCGGACAGGGGGGCCAAGAGACCCAGTACTTC.